These 18 T cell receptor beta chains came from one sample sequenced in a study of blood T cell repertoires in COVID-19. Clones were sequenced by immunoSEQ multiplex PCR, and TCRdb holds only the in-frame ones, with some missing. This sample has almost 250,000 clones, with 75% to 90% found just once. The sample taken for sequencing was PBMCs or T cells enriched from blood (not recorded which). The receptors were sampled from a woman under 40 who had recovered from COVID-19.

The gene calls are TRBV5-1 and TRBJ2-3; D is unresolved. V lost 0 bases, J lost 1 base, and 15 bases lay in between. Germline values: CDR1 SGHRS, CDR2 YFSETQ. The CDR3 sequence is 17 residues long. CDR3 nucleotide sequence: TGCGCCAGCAGCTTGGGCCTATTAATGTATGGCACAGATACGCAGTATTTT. This gives the protein CASSLGLLMYGTDTQYF.

This clone has only one observation. V is TRBV15 and J is TRBJ1-2; D remains unclear. The germline V gene encodes CDR1 LNHNV and CDR2 YYDKDF (reference sequence). V lost 8 bases and J 4 bases, leaving 17 bases between the germline ends. The length of the CDR3 is 14 residues. CDR3 residues: CATADYDGSYGYTF. Here the CDR3 DNA reads TGTGCCACCGCTGATTACGACGGGTCCTATGGCTACACCTTC.

The rearrangement links TRBV15 to TRBJ2-3; D may be TRBD2 (5 bases). The V end lost 1 base, the J end lost 4 bases, and 15 bases lay between the germline ends. Germline V gene sequence: CDR1 LNHNV, CDR2 YYDKDF (reference sequence). This CDR3 has 16 residues. DNA for the CDR3: TGTGCCACCAGCAGAGGAGCTAGCTGGTTCTCAGATACGCAGTATTTT. Translation gives CATSRGASWFSDTQYF. The variable domain in full, completed from reference TRBV15 and TRBJ2-3, reads DAMVIQNPRYQVTQFGKPVTLSCSQTLNHNVMYWYQQKSSQAPKLLFHYYDKDFNNEADTPDNFQSRRPNTSFCFLDIRSPGLGDTAMYLCATSRGASWFSDTQYFGPGTRLTVL.

The chain has TRBV27 and TRBJ2-5; TRBD2 matches 8 bases. The V segment lost 2 bases and the J segment 2 bases; nucleotides outside the gene matches: 4. Germline V gene lookup returns CDR1 MNHEY and CDR2 SMNVEV (reference sequence). This CDR3 spans 15 amino acids. CDR3 nucleotide sequence: TGTGCCAGCAGTTTAGGCCGCGGGAGGCAAGAGACCCAGTACTTC. Translating gives CASSLGRGRQETQYF.

Only one count was recorded for this clone. V is TRBV19 and J is TRBJ1-1, with no clear D. The CDR3 runs to 14 residues. V lost 4 bases and J 1 base, leaving 10 bases between the germline ends. Germline assignment: CDR1 LNHDA and CDR2 SQIVND (reference sequence). Here the CDR3 DNA reads TGTGCCAGTAGTAACCGCGGCAGGAACACTGAAGCTTTCTTT. Translating it yields CASSNRGRNTEAFF.

The V and J genes are TRBV29-1 and TRBJ2-5; no clear D. The CDR3 contains 13 residues. Germline V gene data show CDR1 as SQVTM and CDR2 as ANQGSEA. The V and J ends lost 2 bases and 4 bases respectively, with 11 bases between them. The CDR3: CSVEFFVGETQYF. The CDR3 DNA sequence: TGCAGCGTTGAATTTTTCGTCGGAGAGACCCAGTACTTC.

Notes on this clone: A junction end diverges from the germline sequence, so it may reflect a read error. This chain joins TRBV7-7 and TRBJ2-2; TRBD1 aligns across 9 bases. The CDR3 is 16 residues long. In germline, CDR1 is SSHAT, CDR2 FNYEAQ (reference sequence). In DNA, the CDR3 is TGTGCTAGCAGCTGGGCACAGGGGGCTAACACCGGGGAGCTGTTTTTT. Amino acids: CASSWAQGANTGELFF.

V usage is TRBV4-3 and J usage is TRBJ1-2; 7 bases map to TRBD1. The V gene's germline CDR1 is LGHNA and CDR2 YSLEER. The CDR3 sequence is 15 residues long. After removal of 0 bases from V and 0 bases from J, the junction contained 1 base not matched to a gene. In DNA form, the CDR3 reads TGCGCCAGCAGCCAAGATGGGACAGCTAACTATGGCTACACCTTC. It yields the protein CASSQDGTANYGYTF.

The chain is built from TRBV28 and TRBJ1-5; a possible D gene is TRBD1 (6 bases). Trimming cost V 4 bases and J 2 bases, with 15 bases left between them. The CDR3 is 16 residues long. Germline V lookup: CDR1 MDHEN, CDR2 SYDVKM. The CDR3 coding sequence is TGTGCCAGCAGTTCTCTCCAGGGGATCCGCAATCAGCCCCAGCATTTT. Its protein product is CASSSLQGIRNQPQHF.

The rearrangement links TRBV27 to TRBJ1-1; TRBD1 is a possible D gene (5 bases). The germline CDR1 and CDR2 sequences are MNHEY and SMNVEV (reference sequence). CDR3 size: 16 residues. Trimming cost V 6 bases and J 2 bases, with 19 bases left between them. The chain's CDR3 is CASSPGGGTQNTEAFF. Here the CDR3 DNA reads TGTGCCAGCAGCCCAGGCGGGGGGACCCAAAACACTGAAGCTTTCTTT.

The chain joins TRBV7-3 to TRBJ2-2, with D perhaps matching TRBD1 (6 bases). The CDR3 has 14 residues. V gave up 5 bases and J gave up 1 base, with 8 bases separating them. Germline V lookup: CDR1 SGHTA, CDR2 FQGTGA. CDR3 in DNA: TGTGCCAGCAGCCGACAGGAGAACACCGGGGAGCTGTTTTTT. This codes for CASSRQENTGELFF.

The J gene is TRBJ2-7, the V gene TRBV28, with a weak D call TRBD1 (6 bases). The CDR3 covers 16 residues. Germline CDR1 reads MDHEN; CDR2 reads SYDVKM. With 6 bases removed from V and 4 bases from J, the gap between germline ends came to 22 bases. The CDR3 DNA reads as TGTGCCAGCAGCAAAGATCAGGGGTGGGAGAGATACGAGCAGTACTTC. It is translated as CASSKDQGWERYEQYF.

In regard to this clone: One end of the junction varies from germline; a read error may be responsible. The V and J genes are TRBV9 and TRBJ2-1; 9 bases line up with TRBD2. The CDR3 runs to 13 residues. Germline CDR1 reads SGDLS; CDR2 reads YYNGEE. The CDR3 protein is CASSGSSYNEQFF. The CDR3 DNA sequence: TGTGCCAGTAGCGGGAGCTCCTACAATGAGCAGTTCTTC. The whole variable domain, remainder taken from reference TRBV9 and TRBJ2-1, is DSGVTQTPKHLITATGQRVTLRCSPRSGDLSVYWYQQSLDQGLQFLIQYYNGEERAKGNILERFSAQQFPDLHSELNLSSLELGDSALYFCASSGSSYNEQFFGPGTRLTVL.

This clone has more than one count but fewer than ten. This chain connects TRBV19 to TRBJ2-2; 10 bases are shared with TRBD2. The CDR3 runs 18 residues. Germline V CDR1 and CDR2: LNHDA, SQIVND (reference sequence). V lost 5 bases, J lost 3 bases, and 12 bases stayed unmatched. The DNA of the CDR3 is TGTGCCAGTAGTCTTCACCTAGGGCTAGCGGGAGACACCGGGGAGCTGTTTTTT. Protein product: CASSLHLGLAGDTGELFF.

The chain carries TRBV28 and TRBJ1-2; tentative D call: TRBD1 (5 bases). The length of the CDR3 is 14 residues. Deletions cut 3 bases from V and 9 bases from J, with 17 bases between. CDR1 and CDR2 from the germline V gene are MDHEN and SYDVKM. CDR3 amino acids: CASSFSVGVGSYTF. CDR3 coding DNA: TGTGCCAGCAGTTTTTCGGTAGGGGTTGGTAGCTACACCTTC.

Written as DNA, the CDR3 is TGTGCCAGCAGACCGGGACTAGCGGTCTATGAGCAGTTCTTC. Translating gives CASRPGLAVYEQFF. This rearrangement joins TRBV27 to TRBJ2-1; TRBD2 matches at 11 bases. This CDR3 comprises 14 residues. V shed 6 bases and J 8 bases; nucleotides not matched to a gene: 6. The germline V gene has CDR1 MNHEY and CDR2 SMNVEV (reference sequence).

The chain is built from TRBV9 and TRBJ1-3; D remains ambiguous. Germline V gene sequence: CDR1 SGDLS, CDR2 YYNGEE. The CDR3 contains 18 residues. The V end was cut by 4 bases, the J end by 4 bases, with 24 bases between. The chain's CDR3 is CASSPRPPRALSGNTIYF. Here the CDR3 DNA reads TGTGCCAGCAGCCCGAGACCCCCGCGGGCCTTGAGCGGAAACACCATATATTTT. The whole variable domain, remainder taken from reference TRBV9 and TRBJ1-3, is DSGVTQTPKHLITATGQRVTLRCSPRSGDLSVYWYQQSLDQGLQFLIQYYNGEERAKGNILERFSAQQFPDLHSELNLSSLELGDSALYFCASSPRPPRALSGNTIYFGEGSWLTVV.

The chain carries TRBV7-9 and TRBJ2-2; perhaps TRBD2 as D (5 bases). Between the trimmed V and J ends, which lost 5 bases and 6 bases, there was a span of 16 bases. This CDR3 region has 15 residues. The germline V gene has CDR1 SEHNR and CDR2 FQNEAQ (reference sequence). In DNA form, the CDR3 reads TGTGCCAGCAGCGGTAGCGCTCTGGGTTCCGGGGAGCTGTTTTTT. Its translation is CASSGSALGSGELFF.